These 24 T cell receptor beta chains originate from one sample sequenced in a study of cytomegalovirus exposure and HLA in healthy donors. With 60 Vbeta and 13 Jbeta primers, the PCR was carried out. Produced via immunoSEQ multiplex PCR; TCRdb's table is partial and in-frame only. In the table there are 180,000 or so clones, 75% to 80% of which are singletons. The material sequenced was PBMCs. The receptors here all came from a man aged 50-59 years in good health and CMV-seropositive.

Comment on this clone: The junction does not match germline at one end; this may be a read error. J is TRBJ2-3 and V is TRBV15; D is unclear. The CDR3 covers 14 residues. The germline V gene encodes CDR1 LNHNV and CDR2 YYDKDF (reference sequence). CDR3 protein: CATSSLDSRDTQYF. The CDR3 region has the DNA TGTGCCACCAGCTCCCTTGATAGCAGAGATACGCAGTATTTT. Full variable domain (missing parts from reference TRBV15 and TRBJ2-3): DAMVIQNPRYQVTQFGKPVTLSCSQTLNHNVMYWYQQKSSQAPKLLFHYYDKDFNNEADTPDNFQSRRPNTSFCFLDIRSPGLGDTAMYLCATSSLDSRDTQYFGPGTRLTVL.

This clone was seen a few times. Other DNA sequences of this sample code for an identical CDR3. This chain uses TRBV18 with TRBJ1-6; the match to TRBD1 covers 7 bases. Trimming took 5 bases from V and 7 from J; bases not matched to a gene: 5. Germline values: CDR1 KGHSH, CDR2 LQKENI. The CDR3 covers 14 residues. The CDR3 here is CASSRDRGNSPLHF. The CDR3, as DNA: TGTGCCAGCTCAAGGGACAGAGGGAATTCACCCCTCCACTTT.

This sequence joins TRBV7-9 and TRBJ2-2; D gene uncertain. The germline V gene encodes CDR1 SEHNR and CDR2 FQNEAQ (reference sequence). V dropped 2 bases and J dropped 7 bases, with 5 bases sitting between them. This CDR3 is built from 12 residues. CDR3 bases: TGTGCCAGCAGCTTATTCGTCGGGGAGCTGTTTTTT. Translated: CASSLFVGELFF.

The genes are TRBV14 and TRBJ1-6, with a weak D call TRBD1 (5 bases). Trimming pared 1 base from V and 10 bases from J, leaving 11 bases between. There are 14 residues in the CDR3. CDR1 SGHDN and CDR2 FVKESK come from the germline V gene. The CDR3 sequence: CASSQGQRNSPLHF. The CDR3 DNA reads TGTGCCAGCAGCCAAGGACAGCGCAACTCACCCCTCCACTTT. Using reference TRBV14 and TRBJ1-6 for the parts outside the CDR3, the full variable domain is EAGVTQFPSHSVIEKGQTVTLRCDPISGHDNLYWYRRVMGKEIKFLLHFVKESKQDESGMPNNRFLAERTGGTYSTLKVQPAELEDSGVYFCASSQGQRNSPLHFGNGTRLTVT.

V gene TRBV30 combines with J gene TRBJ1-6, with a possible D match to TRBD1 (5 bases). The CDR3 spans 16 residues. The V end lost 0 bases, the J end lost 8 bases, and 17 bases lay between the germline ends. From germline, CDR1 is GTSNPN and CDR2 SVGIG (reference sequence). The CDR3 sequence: CAWSVSRVVMDSPLHF. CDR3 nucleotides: TGTGCCTGGAGTGTGTCCAGGGTCGTTATGGATTCACCCCTCCACTTT.

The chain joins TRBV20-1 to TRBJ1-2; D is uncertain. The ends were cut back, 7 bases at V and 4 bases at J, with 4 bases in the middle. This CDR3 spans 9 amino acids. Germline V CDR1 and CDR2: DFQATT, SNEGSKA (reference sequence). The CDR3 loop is CSDLYGYTF. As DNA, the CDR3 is TGCAGTGATCTCTATGGCTACACCTTC.

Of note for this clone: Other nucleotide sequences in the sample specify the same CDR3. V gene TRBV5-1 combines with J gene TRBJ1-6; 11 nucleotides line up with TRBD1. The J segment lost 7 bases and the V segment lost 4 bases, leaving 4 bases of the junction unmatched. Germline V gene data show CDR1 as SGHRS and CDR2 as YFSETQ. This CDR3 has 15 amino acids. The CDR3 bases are TGCGCCAGCAGCGCCGGGACAGGGGGAAATTCACCCCTCCACTTT. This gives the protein CASSAGTGGNSPLHF.

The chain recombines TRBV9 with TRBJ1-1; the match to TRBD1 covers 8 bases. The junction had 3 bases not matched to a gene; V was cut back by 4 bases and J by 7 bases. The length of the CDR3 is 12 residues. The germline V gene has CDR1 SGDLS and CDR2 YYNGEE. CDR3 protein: CASSPGGGEAFF. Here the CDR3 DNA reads TGTGCCAGCAGCCCAGGGGGCGGTGAAGCTTTCTTT.

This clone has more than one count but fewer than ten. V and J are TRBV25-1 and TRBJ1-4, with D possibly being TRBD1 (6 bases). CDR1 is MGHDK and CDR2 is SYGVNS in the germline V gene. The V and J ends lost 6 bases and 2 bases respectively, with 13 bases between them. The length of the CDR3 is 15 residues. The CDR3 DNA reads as TGTGCCAGCAGGGCCCAGGGGTCGACTAATGAAAAACTGTTTTTT. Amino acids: CASRAQGSTNEKLFF. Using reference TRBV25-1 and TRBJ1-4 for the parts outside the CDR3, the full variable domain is EADIYQTPRYLVIGTGKKITLECSQTMGHDKMYWYQQDPGMELHLIHYSYGVNSTEKGDLSSESTVSRIRTEHFPLTLESARPSHTSQYLCASRAQGSTNEKLFFGSGTQLSVL.

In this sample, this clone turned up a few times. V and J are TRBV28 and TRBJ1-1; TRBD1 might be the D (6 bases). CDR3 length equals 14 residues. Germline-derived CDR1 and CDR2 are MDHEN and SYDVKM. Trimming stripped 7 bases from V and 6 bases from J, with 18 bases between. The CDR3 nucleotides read TGTGCCAGCACCCTCCCGTGGGGGCGCGCTGAAGCTTTCTTT. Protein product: CASTLPWGRAEAFF.

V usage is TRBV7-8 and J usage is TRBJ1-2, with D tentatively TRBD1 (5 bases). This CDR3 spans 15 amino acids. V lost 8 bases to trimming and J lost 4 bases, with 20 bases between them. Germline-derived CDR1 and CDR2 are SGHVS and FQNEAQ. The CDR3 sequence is CASGEGRGYGYGYTF. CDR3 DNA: TGTGCCAGCGGAGAAGGCCGGGGGTATGGCTATGGCTACACCTTC.

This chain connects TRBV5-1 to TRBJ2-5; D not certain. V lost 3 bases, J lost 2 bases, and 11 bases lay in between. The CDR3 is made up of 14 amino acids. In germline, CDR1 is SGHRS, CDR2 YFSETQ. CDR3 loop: CASSSGRYQETQYF. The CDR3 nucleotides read TGCGCCAGCAGCTCTGGCAGGTATCAAGAGACCCAGTACTTC.

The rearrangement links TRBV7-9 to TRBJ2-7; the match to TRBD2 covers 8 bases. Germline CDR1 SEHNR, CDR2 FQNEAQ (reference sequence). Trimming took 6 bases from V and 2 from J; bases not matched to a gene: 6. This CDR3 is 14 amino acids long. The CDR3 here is CASRSGGGPYEQYF. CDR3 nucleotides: TGTGCCAGCAGATCGGGGGGGGGTCCCTACGAGCAGTACTTC.

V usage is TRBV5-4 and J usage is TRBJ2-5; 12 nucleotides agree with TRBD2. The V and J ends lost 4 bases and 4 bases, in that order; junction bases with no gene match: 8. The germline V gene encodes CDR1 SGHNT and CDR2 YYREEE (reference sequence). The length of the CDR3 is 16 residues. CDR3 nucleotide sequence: TGTGCCAGCAGCCGGCCTAGCGGGGGGGCTCTAGAGACCCAGTACTTC. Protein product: CASSRPSGGALETQYF.

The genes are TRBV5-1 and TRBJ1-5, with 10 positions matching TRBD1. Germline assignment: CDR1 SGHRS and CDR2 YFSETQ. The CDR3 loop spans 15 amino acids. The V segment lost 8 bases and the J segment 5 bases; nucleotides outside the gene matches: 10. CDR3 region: CASRMGQGTDQPQHF. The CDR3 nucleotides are TGCGCCAGTAGGATGGGACAGGGGACAGATCAGCCCCAGCATTTT. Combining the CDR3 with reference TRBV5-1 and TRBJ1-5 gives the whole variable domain KAGVTQTPRYLIKTRGQQVTLSCSPISGHRSVSWYQQTPGQGLQFLFEYFSETQRNKGNFPGRFSGRQFSNSRSEMNVSTLELGDSALYLCASRMGQGTDQPQHFGDGTRLSIL.

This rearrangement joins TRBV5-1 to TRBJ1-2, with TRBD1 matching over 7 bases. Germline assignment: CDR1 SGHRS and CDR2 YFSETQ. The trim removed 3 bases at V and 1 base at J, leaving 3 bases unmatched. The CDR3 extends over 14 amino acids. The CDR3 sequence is CASSSTGNNYGYTF. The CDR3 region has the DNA TGCGCCAGCAGCTCGACAGGGAATAACTATGGCTACACCTTC.

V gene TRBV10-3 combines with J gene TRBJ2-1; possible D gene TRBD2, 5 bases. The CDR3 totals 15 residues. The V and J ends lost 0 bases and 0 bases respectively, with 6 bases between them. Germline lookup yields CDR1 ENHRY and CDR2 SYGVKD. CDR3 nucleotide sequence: TGTGCCATCAGTGAGTCGACTACCTCCTACAATGAGCAGTTCTTC. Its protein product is CAISESTTSYNEQFF.

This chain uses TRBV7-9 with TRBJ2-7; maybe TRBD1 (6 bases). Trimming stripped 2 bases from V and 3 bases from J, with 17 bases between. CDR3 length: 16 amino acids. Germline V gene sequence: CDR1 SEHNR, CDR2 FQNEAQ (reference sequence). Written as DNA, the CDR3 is TGTGCCAGCAGCTTATTCGGAACAGGGCAAAGCTACGAGCAGTACTTC. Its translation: CASSLFGTGQSYEQYF. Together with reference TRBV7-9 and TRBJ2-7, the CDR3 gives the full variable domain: DTGVSQNPRHKITKRGQNVTFRCDPISEHNRLYWYRQTLGQGPEFLTYFQNEAQLEKSRLLSDRFSAERPKGSFSTLEIQRTEQGDSAMYLCASSLFGTGQSYEQYFGPGTRLTVT.

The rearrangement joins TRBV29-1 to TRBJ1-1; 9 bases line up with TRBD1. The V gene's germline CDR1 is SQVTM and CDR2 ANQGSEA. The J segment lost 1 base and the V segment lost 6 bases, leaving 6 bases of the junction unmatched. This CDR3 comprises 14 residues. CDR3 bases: TGCAGCGTGCCCCTGGGACAGGGGAACACTGAAGCTTTCTTT. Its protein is CSVPLGQGNTEAFF.

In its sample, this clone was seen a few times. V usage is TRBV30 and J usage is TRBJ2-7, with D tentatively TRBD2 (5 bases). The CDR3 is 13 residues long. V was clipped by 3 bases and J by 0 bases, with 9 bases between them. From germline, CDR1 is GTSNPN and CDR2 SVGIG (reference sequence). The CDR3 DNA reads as TGTGCCTGGAGACCGGGAAGCTCCTACGAGCAGTACTTC. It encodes CAWRPGSSYEQYF. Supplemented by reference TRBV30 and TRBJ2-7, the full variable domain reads SQTIHQWPATLVQPVGSPLSLECTVEGTSNPNLYWYRQAAGRGLQLLFYSVGIGQISSEVPQNLSASRPQDRQFILSSKKLLLSDSGFYLCAWRPGSSYEQYFGPGTRLTVT.

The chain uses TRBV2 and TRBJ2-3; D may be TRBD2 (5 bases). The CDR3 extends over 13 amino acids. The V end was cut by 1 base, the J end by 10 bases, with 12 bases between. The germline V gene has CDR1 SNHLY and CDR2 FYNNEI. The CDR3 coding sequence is TGTGCCAGCAGTGAAGAGGTATGGGGAGCGCAGTATTTT. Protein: CASSEEVWGAQYF.

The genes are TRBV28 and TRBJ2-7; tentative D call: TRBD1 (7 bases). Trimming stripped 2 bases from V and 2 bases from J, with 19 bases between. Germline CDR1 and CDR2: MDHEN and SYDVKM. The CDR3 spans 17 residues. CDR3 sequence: CASSLGRTGVETYEQYV. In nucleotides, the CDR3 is TGTGCCAGCAGTTTAGGGAGGACAGGCGTTGAGACCTACGAGCAGTACGTC.

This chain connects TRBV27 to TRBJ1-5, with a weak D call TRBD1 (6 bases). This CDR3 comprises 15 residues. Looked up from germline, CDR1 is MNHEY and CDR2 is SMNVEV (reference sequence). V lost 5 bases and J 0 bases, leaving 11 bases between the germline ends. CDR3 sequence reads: CASSTGTYSNQPQHF. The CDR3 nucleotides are TGTGCCAGCAGTACAGGGACATATAGCAATCAGCCCCAGCATTTT.

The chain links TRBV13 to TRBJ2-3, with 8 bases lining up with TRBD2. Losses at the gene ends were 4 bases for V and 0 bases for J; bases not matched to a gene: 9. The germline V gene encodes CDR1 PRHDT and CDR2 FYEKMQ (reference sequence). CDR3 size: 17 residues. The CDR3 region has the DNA TGTGCCAGCAGCTCCCCACGGGGGGGCCGAAGCACAGATACGCAGTATTTT. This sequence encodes CASSSPRGGRSTDTQYF.